This is a list of T cell receptor beta chains from one sample in a study of OX40 agonist ivuxolimab in advanced cancers. Some clones are missing from TCRdb's copy, which holds only in-frame ones; the method was immunoSEQ multiplex PCR. This sample carries 77,000 or so clones, roughly 93% of them seen once, and the ten largest clones take 0.25% to 0.35%. This sample comprised CD4+ or CD8+ T cells sorted from blood, obtained in a trial of the OX40 agonist ivuxolimab. The receptors were gathered from an adult with an advanced solid tumor such as melanoma, head and neck, liver or kidney cancer. Each CDR3 is given with its conserved first and last residue. D genes are given only for firm matches. Only some rows state a clone size, as once, few, many or a class for expanded clones.

V: TRBV6-5
J: TRBJ2-7
D: NA
size: once
CDR3: CASSQGNSYEQYF
DNA: TGTGCCAGCAGTCAGGGGAACTCCTACGAGCAGTACTTC

V: TRBV27
J: TRBJ1-1
D: TRBD1
size: once
CDR3: CASSSEQGANTEAFF
DNA: TGTGCCAGCAGTTCTGAACAGGGGGCGAACACTGAAGCTTTCTTT

V: TRBV7-9
J: TRBJ1-5
D: NA
size: once
CDR3: CASSAGGGDQPQHF
DNA: TGTGCCAGCAGCGCCGGGGGAGGGGATCAGCCCCAGCATTTT

V: TRBV28
J: TRBJ2-1
D: TRBD2
size: NA
CDR3: CASSLRGWYNEQFF
DNA: TGTGCCAGCAGTTTGCGGGGGTGGTACAATGAGCAGTTCTTC

V: TRBV27
J: TRBJ1-5
D: TRBD1
size: NA
CDR3: CASSLTSGTGRQPQHF
DNA: TGTGCCAGCAGTTTAACCTCCGGGACAGGGAGGCAGCCCCAGCATTTT

V: TRBV28
J: TRBJ1-2
D: TRBD1
size: once
CDR3: CASSETARAGGLGYTF
DNA: TGTGCCAGCAGTGAAACCGCCCGGGCAGGGGGTCTTGGCTACACCTTC

V: TRBV2
J: TRBJ2-1
D: NA
size: NA
CDR3: CASSEVSSYNEQFF
DNA: TGTGCCAGCAGTGAAGTCAGCTCCTACAATGAGCAGTTCTTC

V: TRBV7-2
J: TRBJ2-2
D: NA
size: NA
CDR3: CASSSRSGVGELFF
DNA: TGTGCCAGCAGCTCTCGGTCGGGGGTCGGGGAGCTGTTTTTT

V: TRBV7-2
J: TRBJ2-7
D: TRBD2
size: NA
CDR3: CASSSGLAGDEQYF
DNA: TGTGCCAGCAGCTCGGGACTAGCGGGAGACGAGCAGTACTTC

V: TRBV5-1
J: TRBJ2-3
D: TRBD1
size: once
CDR3: CASSPGTGGTDTQYF
DNA: TGCGCCAGCAGCCCGGGGACAGGGGGCACAGATACGCAGTATTTT

V: TRBV4-3
J: TRBJ2-1
D: NA
size: once
CDR3: CASSQEGQTHNEQFF
DNA: TGCGCCAGCAGCCAAGAGGGCCAGACCCACAATGAGCAGTTCTTC

V: TRBV5-1
J: TRBJ2-2
D: NA
size: NA
CDR3: CASSPANFGELFF
DNA: TGCGCCAGCAGTCCCGCGAATTTCGGGGAGCTGTTTTTT

V: TRBV10-1
J: TRBJ2-3
D: NA
size: NA
CDR3: CATISNPGNTDTQYF
DNA: TGCGCCACCATTTCCAACCCGGGAAACACAGATACGCAGTATTTT

V: TRBV18
J: TRBJ2-3
D: NA
size: once
CDR3: CASSPRDGSTDTQYF
DNA: TGTGCCAGCTCGCCCCGGGACGGCAGCACAGATACGCAGTATTTT

V: TRBV19
J: TRBJ1-5
D: TRBD1
size: NA
CDR3: CASNGQGRQPQHF
DNA: TGTGCCAGTAACGGACAGGGGCGGCAGCCCCAGCATTTT

V: TRBV27
J: TRBJ2-4
D: NA
size: NA
CDR3: CASSPGTEILSGRAKNIQYF
DNA: TGTGCCAGCAGTCCCGGGACGGAGATATTATCAGGGAGGGCCAAAAACATTCAGTACTTC

V: TRBV10-3
J: TRBJ2-7
D: TRBD1
size: NA
CDR3: CAISWDRGLEQYF
DNA: TGTGCCATCAGTTGGGACAGGGGGCTCGAGCAGTACTTC

V: TRBV27
J: TRBJ2-2
D: NA
size: NA
CDR3: CASRPDLRDTGELFF
DNA: TGTGCCAGCAGACCGGACCTACGGGACACCGGGGAGCTGTTTTTT

V: TRBV6-1
J: TRBJ2-7
D: NA
size: NA
CDR3: CASSLGTYEQYF
DNA: TGTGCCAGCAGCCTTGGGACGTACGAGCAGTACTTC

V: TRBV6-6
J: TRBJ1-6
D: NA
size: few
CDR3: CASSYDTPPNSPLHF
DNA: TGTGCCAGCAGTTACGATACACCACCCAATTCACCCCTCCACTTT

V: TRBV27
J: TRBJ2-3
D: TRBD2
size: few
CDR3: CASSRGGAIDTQYF
DNA: TGTGCCAGCAGCCGCGGGGGGGCAATAGATACGCAGTATTTT

V: TRBV25-1
J: TRBJ2-7
D: NA
size: NA
CDR3: CASREGWSEQYF
DNA: TGTGCCAGCAGAGAAGGGTGGTCCGAGCAGTACTTC

V: TRBV5-1
J: TRBJ2-1
D: TRBD2
size: NA
CDR3: CASSIGTSGRVNEQFF
DNA: TGCGCCAGCAGCATCGGGACTAGCGGGAGGGTCAATGAGCAGTTCTTC

V: TRBV11-1
J: TRBJ2-1
D: TRBD1
size: once
CDR3: CASSLQGGREQFF
DNA: TGTGCCAGCAGCCTACAGGGGGGAAGGGAGCAGTTCTTC

V: TRBV18
J: TRBJ2-1
D: TRBD2
size: NA
CDR3: CASSSGTSGRPYNEQFF
DNA: TGTGCCAGCTCATCCGGGACTAGCGGGAGGCCCTACAATGAGCAGTTCTTC

V: TRBV4-1
J: TRBJ1-2
D: NA
size: NA
CDR3: CASSNSYGYTF
DNA: TGCGCCAGCAGTAACAGCTATGGCTACACCTTC

V: TRBV28
J: TRBJ2-3
D: NA
size: once
CDR3: CASSLRRADTQYF
DNA: TGTGCCAGCAGCCTACGAAGGGCAGATACGCAGTATTTT

V: TRBV11-1
J: TRBJ1-6
D: NA
size: NA
CDR3: CASSLGGNEAPLHF
DNA: TGTGCCAGCAGCTTAGGGGGCAACGAGGCACCCCTCCACTTT

V: TRBV6-1
J: TRBJ2-4
D: NA
size: NA
CDR3: CASREGLVAKNIQYF
DNA: TGTGCCAGCAGAGAGGGACTGGTAGCCAAAAACATTCAGTACTTC

V: TRBV18
J: TRBJ2-1
D: NA
size: NA
CDR3: CASSPRGMESNEQFF
DNA: TGTGCCAGCTCACCAAGGGGAATGGAGTCCAATGAGCAGTTCTTC

V: TRBV5-5
J: TRBJ2-4
D: NA
size: NA
CDR3: CASRLGGSIQYF
DNA: TGTGCCAGCCGCCTGGGGGGATCCATTCAGTACTTC

V: TRBV5-6
J: TRBJ2-7
D: TRBD1
size: NA
CDR3: CASSPGTGGPYEQYF
DNA: TGTGCCAGCAGCCCCGGGACAGGGGGCCCCTACGAGCAGTACTTC

V: TRBV5-1
J: TRBJ1-1
D: NA
size: NA
CDR3: CASSKSTGGTEAFF
DNA: TGCGCCAGCAGCAAATCAACCGGGGGCACTGAAGCTTTCTTT

V: TRBV19
J: TRBJ1-4
D: TRBD1
size: NA
CDR3: CASGTLKTGGYPGEKLFF
DNA: TGTGCCAGCGGAACCTTAAAGACAGGGGGCTATCCGGGTGAAAAACTGTTTTTT

V: TRBV19
J: TRBJ2-2
D: TRBD1
size: once
CDR3: CASSILWTGGGELFF
DNA: TGTGCCAGTAGTATTTTATGGACAGGCGGCGGGGAGCTGTTTTTT

V: TRBV4-3
J: TRBJ2-2
D: NA
size: NA
CDR3: CASSRSSNTGELFF
DNA: TGCGCCAGCAGCCGATCATCGAACACCGGGGAGCTGTTTTTT

V: TRBV27
J: TRBJ2-5
D: NA
size: NA
CDR3: CASRRQETQYF
DNA: TGTGCCAGCAGACGCCAAGAGACCCAGTACTTC

V: TRBV28
J: TRBJ2-3
D: NA
size: NA
CDR3: CASNGYTDTQYF
DNA: TGTGCCAGCAACGGGTACACAGATACGCAGTATTTT

V: TRBV2
J: TRBJ2-1
D: TRBD1
size: few
CDR3: CASVEGAGDNEQFF
DNA: TGTGCCAGCGTTGAGGGGGCCGGGGACAATGAGCAGTTCTTC

V: TRBV6-1
J: TRBJ1-6
D: NA
size: NA
CDR3: CTSIPGRGTTPLHF
DNA: TGTACCAGCATCCCAGGACGGGGAACAACACCCCTCCACTTT

V: TRBV30
J: TRBJ1-3
D: TRBD1
size: NA
CDR3: CAWSPGQGRPGNTIYF
DNA: TGTGCCTGGAGTCCGGGACAGGGGCGGCCTGGAAACACCATATATTTT

V: TRBV4-3
J: TRBJ2-2
D: TRBD2
size: NA
CDR3: CASSQGPSGTGELFF
DNA: TGCGCCAGCAGCCAAGGACCTAGCGGCACCGGGGAGCTGTTTTTT

V: TRBV6-1
J: TRBJ1-4
D: TRBD1
size: NA
CDR3: CASCMGQDEKLFF
DNA: TGTGCCAGCTGCATGGGACAGGATGAAAAACTGTTTTTT

V: TRBV19
J: TRBJ2-2
D: TRBD1
size: NA
CDR3: CATRTGVATGELFF
DNA: TGTGCCACCCGGACAGGGGTGGCGACCGGGGAGCTGTTTTTT

V: TRBV29-1
J: TRBJ1-2
D: TRBD1
size: NA
CDR3: CSVVFFTGGYGYTF
DNA: TGCAGCGTTGTGTTTTTCACAGGGGGCTATGGCTACACCTTC

V: TRBV28
J: TRBJ1-3
D: NA
size: NA
CDR3: CASRTLSSGNTIYF
DNA: TGTGCCAGCAGGACACTCAGCTCTGGAAACACCATATATTTT